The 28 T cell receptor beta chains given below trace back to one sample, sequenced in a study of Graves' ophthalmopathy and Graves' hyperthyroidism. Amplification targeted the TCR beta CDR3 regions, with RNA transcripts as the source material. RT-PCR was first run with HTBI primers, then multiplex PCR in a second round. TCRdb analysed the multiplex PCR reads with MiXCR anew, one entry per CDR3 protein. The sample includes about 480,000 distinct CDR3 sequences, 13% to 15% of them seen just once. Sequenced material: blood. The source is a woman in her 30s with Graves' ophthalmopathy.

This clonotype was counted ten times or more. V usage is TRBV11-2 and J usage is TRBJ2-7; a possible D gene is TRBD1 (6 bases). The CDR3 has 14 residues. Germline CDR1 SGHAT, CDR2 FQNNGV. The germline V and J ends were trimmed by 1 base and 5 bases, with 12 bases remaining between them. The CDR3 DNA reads TGTGCCAGCAGCTTAGGATCAGGGGCCGACGAGCAGTACTTC. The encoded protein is CASSLGSGADEQYF.

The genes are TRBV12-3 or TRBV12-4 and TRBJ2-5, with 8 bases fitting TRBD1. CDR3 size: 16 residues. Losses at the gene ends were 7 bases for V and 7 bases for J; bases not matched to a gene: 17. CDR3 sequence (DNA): TGTGCCAGCACCCCTGGGTGGACAGGGCGGGTGGGGACCCAGTACTTC. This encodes CASTPGWTGRVGTQYF.

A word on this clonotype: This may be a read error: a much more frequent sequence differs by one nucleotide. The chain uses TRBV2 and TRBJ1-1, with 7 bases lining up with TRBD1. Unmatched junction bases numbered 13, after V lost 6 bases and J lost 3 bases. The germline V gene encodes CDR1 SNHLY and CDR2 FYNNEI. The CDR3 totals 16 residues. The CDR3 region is CASSYFGQVQDTEAFF. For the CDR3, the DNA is TGTGCCAGCAGCTATTTCGGACAGGTCCAGGACACTGAAGCTTTCTTT.

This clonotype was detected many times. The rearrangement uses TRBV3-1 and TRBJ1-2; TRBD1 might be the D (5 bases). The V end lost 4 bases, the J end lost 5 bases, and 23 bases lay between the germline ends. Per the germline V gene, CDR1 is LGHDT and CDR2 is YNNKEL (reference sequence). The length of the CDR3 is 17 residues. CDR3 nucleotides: TGTGCCAGCAGCCTACGGCAGGGAGCGGGGTACCGGTATGGCTACACCTTC. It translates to CASSLRQGAGYRYGYTF.

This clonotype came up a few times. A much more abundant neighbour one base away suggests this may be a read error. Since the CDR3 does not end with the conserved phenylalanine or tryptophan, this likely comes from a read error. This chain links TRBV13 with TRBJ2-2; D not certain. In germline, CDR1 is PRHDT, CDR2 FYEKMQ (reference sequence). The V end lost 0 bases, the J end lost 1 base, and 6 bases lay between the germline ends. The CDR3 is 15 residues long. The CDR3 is CASSLGAENTGELFL. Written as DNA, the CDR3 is TGTGCCAGCAGCTTAGGGGCGGAGAACACCGGGGAGCTGTTTTTG.

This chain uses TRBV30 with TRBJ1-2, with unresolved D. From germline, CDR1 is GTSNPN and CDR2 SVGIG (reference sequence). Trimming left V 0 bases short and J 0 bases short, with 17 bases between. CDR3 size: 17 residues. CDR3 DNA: TGTGCCTGGAGTGTACCCTTGGCGTACAGCTCTAACTATGGCTACACCTTC. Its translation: CAWSVPLAYSSNYGYTF.

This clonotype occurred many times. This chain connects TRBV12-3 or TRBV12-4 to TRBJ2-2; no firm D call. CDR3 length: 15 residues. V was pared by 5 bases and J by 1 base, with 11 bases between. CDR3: CASSPVGLNTGELFF. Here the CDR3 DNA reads TGTGCCAGCAGTCCCGTCGGTCTGAACACCGGGGAGCTGTTTTTT.

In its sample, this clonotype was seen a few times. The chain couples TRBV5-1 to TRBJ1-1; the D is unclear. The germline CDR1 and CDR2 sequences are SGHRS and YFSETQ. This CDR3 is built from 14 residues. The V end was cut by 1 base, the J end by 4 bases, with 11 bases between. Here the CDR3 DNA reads TGCGCCAGCAGCTTGACAAGGGTAGGCACTGAAGCTTTCTTT. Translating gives CASSLTRVGTEAFF.

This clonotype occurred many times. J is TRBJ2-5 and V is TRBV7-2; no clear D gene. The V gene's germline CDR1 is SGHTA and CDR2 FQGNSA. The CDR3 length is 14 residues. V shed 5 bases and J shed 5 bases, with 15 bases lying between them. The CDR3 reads CASSPNSLGETQYF. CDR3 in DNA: TGTGCCAGCAGCCCTAACAGCCTTGGGGAGACCCAGTACTTC.

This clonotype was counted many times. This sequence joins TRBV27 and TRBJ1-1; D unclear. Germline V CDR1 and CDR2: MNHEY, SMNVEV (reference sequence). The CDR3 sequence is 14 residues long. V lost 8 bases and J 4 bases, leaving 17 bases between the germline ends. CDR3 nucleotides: TGTGCCAGCCGGACTGGGGAGGGCTTCACTGAAGCTTTCTTT. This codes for CASRTGEGFTEAFF.

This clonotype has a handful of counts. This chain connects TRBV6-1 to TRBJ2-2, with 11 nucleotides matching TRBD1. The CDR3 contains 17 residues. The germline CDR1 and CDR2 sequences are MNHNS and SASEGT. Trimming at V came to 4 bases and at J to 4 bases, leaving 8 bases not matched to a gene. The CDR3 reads CASSGTPGTGGTGELFF. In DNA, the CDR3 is TGTGCCAGCAGTGGAACGCCCGGGACAGGGGGCACCGGGGAGCTGTTTTTT.

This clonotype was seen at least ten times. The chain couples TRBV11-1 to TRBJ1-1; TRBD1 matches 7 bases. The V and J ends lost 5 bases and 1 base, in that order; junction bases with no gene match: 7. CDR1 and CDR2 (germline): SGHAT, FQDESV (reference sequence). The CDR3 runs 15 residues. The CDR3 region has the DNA TGTGCCAGCAGCCTAACGGGGACAGAGAACACTGAAGCTTTCTTT. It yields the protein CASSLTGTENTEAFF.

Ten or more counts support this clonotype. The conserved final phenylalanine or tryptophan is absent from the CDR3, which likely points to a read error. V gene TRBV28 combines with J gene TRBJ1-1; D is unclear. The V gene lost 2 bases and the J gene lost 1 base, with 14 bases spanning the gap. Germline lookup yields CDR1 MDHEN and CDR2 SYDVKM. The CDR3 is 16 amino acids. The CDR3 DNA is TGTGCCAGCAGTTTAAGGTCCTGGACGGCGAACACTGAAGCTTTCTCT. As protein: CASSLRSWTANTEAFS.

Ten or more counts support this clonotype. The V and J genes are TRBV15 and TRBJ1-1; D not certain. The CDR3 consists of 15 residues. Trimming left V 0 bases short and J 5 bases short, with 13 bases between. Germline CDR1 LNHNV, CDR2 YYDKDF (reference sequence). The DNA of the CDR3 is TGTGCCACCAGCAGAGATCTTATGAGTGAAACTGAAGCTTTCTTT. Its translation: CATSRDLMSETEAFF.

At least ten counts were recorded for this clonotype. The CDR3 here is CASSHLLGDNQPQHF. For the CDR3, the DNA is TGTGCCAGCAGCCACCTCCTGGGGGACAATCAGCCCCAGCATTTT. This sequence joins TRBV28 and TRBJ1-5, with D tentatively TRBD1 (5 bases). The CDR3 is 15 residues long. Trimming left V 6 bases short and J 3 bases short, with 15 bases between. The germline gives CDR1 MDHEN, CDR2 SYDVKM.

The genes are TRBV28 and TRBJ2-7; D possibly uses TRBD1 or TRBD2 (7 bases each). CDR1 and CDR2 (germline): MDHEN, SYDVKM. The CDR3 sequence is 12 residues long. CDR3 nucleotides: TGTCCTCAGGGGGGGCGCATCTACGAGCAGTACTTC. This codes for CPQGGRIYEQYF.

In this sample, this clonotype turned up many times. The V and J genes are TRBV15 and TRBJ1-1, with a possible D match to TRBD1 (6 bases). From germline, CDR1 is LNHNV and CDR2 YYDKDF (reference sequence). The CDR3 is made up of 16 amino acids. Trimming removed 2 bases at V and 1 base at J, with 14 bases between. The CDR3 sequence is CATSRTGIVGNTEAFF. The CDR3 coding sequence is TGTGCCACCAGCAGAACAGGGATTGTAGGGAACACTGAAGCTTTCTTT.

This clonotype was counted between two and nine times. The CDR3 loop reads CASIPGGRRVHGYTF. The CDR3 DNA sequence: TGTGCCAGCATCCCAGGGGGACGAAGGGTTCATGGCTACACCTTC. The V and J genes are TRBV7-8 and TRBJ1-2; 7 bases map to TRBD1. V was pared by 7 bases and J by 6 bases, with 14 bases of the junction left unmatched. The germline CDR1 and CDR2 sequences are SGHVS and FQNEAQ. The CDR3 totals 15 residues.

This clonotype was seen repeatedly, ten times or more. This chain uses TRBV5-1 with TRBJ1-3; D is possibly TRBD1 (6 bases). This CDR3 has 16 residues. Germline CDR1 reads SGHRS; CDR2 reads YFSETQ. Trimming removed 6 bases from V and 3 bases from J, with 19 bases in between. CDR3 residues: CASKSGTGTYGNTIYF. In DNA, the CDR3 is TGCGCCAGCAAATCAGGAACCGGGACATATGGAAACACCATATATTTT.

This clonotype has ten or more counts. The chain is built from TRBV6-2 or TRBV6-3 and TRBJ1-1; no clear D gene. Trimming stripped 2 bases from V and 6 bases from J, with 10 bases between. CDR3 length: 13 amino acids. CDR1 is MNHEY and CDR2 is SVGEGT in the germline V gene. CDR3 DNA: TGTGCCAGCAGTTACGGAGGTATATCTGAAGCTTTCTTT. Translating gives CASSYGGISEAFF.

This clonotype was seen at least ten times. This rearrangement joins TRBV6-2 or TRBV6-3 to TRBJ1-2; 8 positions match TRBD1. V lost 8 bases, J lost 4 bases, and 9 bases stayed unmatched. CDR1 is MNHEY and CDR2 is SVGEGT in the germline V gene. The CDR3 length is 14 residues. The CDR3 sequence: CASHRRQGSYGYTF. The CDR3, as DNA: TGTGCCAGCCACCGAAGACAGGGGTCCTATGGCTACACCTTC.

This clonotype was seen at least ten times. The CDR3 bases are TGCAGCGTTGAAGATAGGGGGATGAACACTGAAGCTTTCTTT. This gives the protein CSVEDRGMNTEAFF. The J gene is TRBJ1-1, the V gene TRBV29-1; D may be TRBD1 (6 bases). The germline gives CDR1 SQVTM, CDR2 ANQGSEA. The ends were cut back, 0 bases at V and 0 bases at J, with 8 bases in the middle. The CDR3 contains 14 residues.

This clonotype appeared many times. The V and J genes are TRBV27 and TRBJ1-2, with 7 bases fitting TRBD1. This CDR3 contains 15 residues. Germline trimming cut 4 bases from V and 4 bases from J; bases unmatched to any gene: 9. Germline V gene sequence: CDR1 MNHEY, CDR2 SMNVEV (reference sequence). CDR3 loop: CASSSPRQGIYGYTF. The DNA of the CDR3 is TGTGCCAGCAGTTCCCCCAGACAGGGTATCTATGGCTACACCTTC.

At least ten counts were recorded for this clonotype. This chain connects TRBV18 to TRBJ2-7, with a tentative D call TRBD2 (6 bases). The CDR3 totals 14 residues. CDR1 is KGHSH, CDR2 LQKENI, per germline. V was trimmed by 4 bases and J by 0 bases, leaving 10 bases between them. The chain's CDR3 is CASSRGVSSYEQYF. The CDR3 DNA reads TGTGCCAGCTCACGCGGGGTGAGCTCCTACGAGCAGTACTTC. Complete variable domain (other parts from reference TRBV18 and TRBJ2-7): NAGVMQNPRHLVRRRGQEARLRCSPMKGHSHVYWYRQLPEEGLKFMVYLQKENIIDESGMPKERFSAEFPKEGPSILRIQQVVRGDSAAYFCASSRGVSSYEQYFGPGTRLTVT.

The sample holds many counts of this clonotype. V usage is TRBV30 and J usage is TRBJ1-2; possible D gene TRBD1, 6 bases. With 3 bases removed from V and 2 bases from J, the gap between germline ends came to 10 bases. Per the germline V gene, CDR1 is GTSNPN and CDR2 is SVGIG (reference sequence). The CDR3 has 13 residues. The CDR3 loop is CAWRVTGNYGYTF. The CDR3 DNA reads TGTGCCTGGAGGGTCACAGGGAACTATGGCTACACCTTC.

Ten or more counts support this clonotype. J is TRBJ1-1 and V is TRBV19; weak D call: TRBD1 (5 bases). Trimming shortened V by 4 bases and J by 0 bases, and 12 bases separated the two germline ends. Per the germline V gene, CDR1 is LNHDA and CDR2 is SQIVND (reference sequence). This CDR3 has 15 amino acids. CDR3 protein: CASSNQGTLNTEAFF. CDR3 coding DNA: TGTGCCAGTAGTAACCAGGGTACTCTGAACACTGAAGCTTTCTTT.

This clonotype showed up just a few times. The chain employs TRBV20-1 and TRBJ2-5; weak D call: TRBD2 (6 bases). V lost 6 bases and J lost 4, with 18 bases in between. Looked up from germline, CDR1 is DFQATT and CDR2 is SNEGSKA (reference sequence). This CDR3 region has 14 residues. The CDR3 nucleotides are TGCAGTGCCCCAAAAGGAGGAGGGCGAGAGACCCAGTACTTC. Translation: CSAPKGGGRETQYF.

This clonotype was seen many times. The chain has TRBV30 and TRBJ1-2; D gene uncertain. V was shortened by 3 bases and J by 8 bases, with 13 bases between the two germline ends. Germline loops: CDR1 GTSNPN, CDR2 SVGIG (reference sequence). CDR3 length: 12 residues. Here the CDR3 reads CAWRWGHDGYTF. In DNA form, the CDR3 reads TGTGCCTGGAGGTGGGGTCATGACGGCTACACCTTC.